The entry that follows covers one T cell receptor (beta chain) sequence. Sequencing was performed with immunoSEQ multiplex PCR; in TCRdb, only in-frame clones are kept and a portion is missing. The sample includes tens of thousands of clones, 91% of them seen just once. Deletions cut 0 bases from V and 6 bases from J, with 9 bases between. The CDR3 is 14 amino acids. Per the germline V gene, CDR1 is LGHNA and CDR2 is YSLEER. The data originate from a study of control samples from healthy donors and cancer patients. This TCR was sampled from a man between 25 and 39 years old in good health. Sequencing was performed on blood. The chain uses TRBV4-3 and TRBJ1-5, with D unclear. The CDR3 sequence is CASSQDRASQPQHF. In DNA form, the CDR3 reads TGCGCCAGCAGCCAAGATAGGGCTTCTCAGCCCCAGCATTTT.